This T cell receptor (beta chain) was identified during a study of shared clonotypes between healthy human individuals. General observations from the study: Few donors limited the genetic and exposure-history diversity represented.

The length of the CDR3 is 11 residues. Germline assignment: CDR1 LNHDA and CDR2 SQIVND (reference sequence). V was trimmed by 4 bases and J by 3 bases, leaving 4 bases between them. When replicate PCRs were run on sorted subsets, they used around 200 ng DNA, about 30,000 T cell genomes. The assay was immunoSEQ multiplex PCR, and TCRdb's table has in-frame clones only and misses some. In the table there are about 2.2 million clones, about 92% of which are singletons. Positive CCR7 selection of CD45RO-negative cells yielded the naive CD8 cells, and terminally differentiated effector memory CD45RA+ cells were excluded. With regard to this clone: Its antigen is not known. The same CDR3 also results from other DNA sequences found in this sample.

This chain joins TRBV19 and TRBJ2-7, with D unclear. The TCR was taken from a man younger than 35 in good health. Some clones in this sample may be carry-over from other donors' samples. The material sequenced was naive CD8+ T cells from PBMCs. CDR3 DNA sequence: TGTGCCAGTAGTAATCGCTACGAGCAGTACTTC. Protein: CASSNRYEQYF.